Listed below are T cell receptor beta chains from one sample, sequenced in a study of T cells in Graves' hyperthyroidism and ophthalmopathy. TCRdb itself ran the multiplex PCR reads through MiXCR, one entry per CDR3 protein. The sample has nearly 600,000 distinct CDR3 sequences; approximately 15% are singletons. Sequencing input: blood. Receptor source: a woman under 30 with Graves' ophthalmopathy. Both conserved end residues are trimmed from each CDR3.

cdr3_aa v_call
ASSQDRVSNTEAF TRBV3-1
ASSLGRGRATLQFDTEAF TRBV12-3/TRBV12-4
ASSPTRDRSTEAF TRBV12-3/TRBV12-4
ASSLPGGSRYNEQF TRBV19
ASSYESGANVLT TRBV5-1
ASSLAYGLAVYNEQF TRBV7-9
ASSPTRDRNSPLH TRBV11-3
ASSRGSRGGSSGNTIY TRBV7-2
ASSQDPKGPYGYT TRBV4-3
ASSPRAGGYNSPLH TRBV27
ASKSLGLAGVVSQYEQY TRBV6-1
ASSIAEPLYNEQF TRBV11-2
ASSSLAGNAYEQY TRBV7-9
ASSQPGDGRRTGELF TRBV11-2
ASNPDRGVGYT TRBV19